The clone carrying this TCR beta chain was counted at least ten times. Its antigen is not known. The TCR beta library used iRepertoire HTBI primers with Arm-PCR amplification of CDR3. A single record per CDR3 protein comes from TCRdb applying MiXCR to the multiplex PCR reads. Of 300,000 to 400,000 distinct CDR3 sequences in the sample, around 16% were seen once. This specimen comes from a study of regulatory T cells in long-lasting Graves disease. Looking at the study overall: Freshly diagnosed Graves' patients had used antithyroid drugs for under 3 months.

The germline V and J ends were trimmed by 6 bases and 7 bases, with 16 bases remaining between them. CDR3 length: 12 amino acids. CDR1 is SQVTM and CDR2 is ANQGSEA in the germline V gene. The time point denotes: newly diagnosed GD, antithyroid drugs for less than 3 months. Scientists built the TCR library using RNA that was extracted from PBMCs. As a group, patients came from one endocrinology department in Xi'an, China. Study-wide results and caveats: There was favoring of TRBV28, TRBJ1-2 and TRBJ2-5 in persistent disease. A greater number of public clonotypes (approximately 2,700) was shared by persistent patients than by new patients (over 900).

This receptor was obtained from a female donor with Graves disease. This rearrangement joins TRBV29-1 to TRBJ2-7, with D maybe TRBD1 (6 bases). The sample here was peripheral blood mononuclear cells (PBMCs), taken at new diagnosis, from a patient treated with antithyroid drugs. CDR3 in DNA: TGCAGCGTGGACGACAGGCTTGGAGAGCAGTACTTC. As protein: CSVDDRLGEQYF.